This TCR beta chain was captured by sequencing in a study of metastatic and nonmetastatic thyroid tumors (TCRdb year 2020). As for the study more broadly: Repertoires were compared across peripheral blood and tumor or nodule tissue samples from malignant and benign thyroid patients. What the authors observed across the whole study: In both blood and tumor samples, malignant tumors were reported to have significantly higher TCR beta diversity than benign nodules.

With regard to this clone: What antigen it recognizes has not been identified. There are no base qualities to consult, and no much larger clone falls within one base.

Before undergoing thyroid surgery, none of the patients had been given any kind of treatment. Using T-cell receptor beta sequencing, the researchers looked back retrospectively at clinical samples from patients, gathered between about 2012 and 2019. The method was PCR. The sequencer listed for this sample is Illumina HiSeq 4000. High-throughput sequencing was used to profile the TCR beta-chain CDR3 region of each patient. The study's processing was this. Drawing on CDR3 differences between clinicopathological groups, the researchers built a classifier meant to tell apart patients with distant-metastatic papillary thyroid cancer. The Shannon index was used to assess repertoire diversity, and the Morisita-Horn index was used to assess tumor-blood repertoire similarity. TCRdb passed the public sequencing reads through fastp at Q25 and MiXCR, retaining productive beta sequences. TCRdb, not the authors, supplied the V and J calls. The sample table records approximately 17,000 clones; roughly 24% of these occur just once. The top ten hold over 9.5% of the sample.

V drops 2 bases and J drops 1 base, leaving 7 bases in between. As encoded in the germline V gene, CDR1 is SGHRS while CDR2 is YFSETQ. The CDR3, cysteine through phenylalanine, is 14 amino acids long. Solely the CDR3 DNA is kept, with 42 bases framed from the first base. Sequencing input: adjacent normal tissue. In this chain, TRBV5-1 is recombined with TRBJ2-1, with a weak D call of TRBD2 (5 bases match). The sequence derives from a female donor with papillary thyroid cancer or a benign thyroid nodule (not recorded which). Some clones in this sample may be carry-over from other donors' samples. The CDR3 has the sequence CASSLAASYNEQFF. The sequenced DNA is TGCGCCAGCAGCTTAGCGGCTTCCTACAATGAGCAGTTCTTC.